The 23 T cell receptor beta chains presented below share a single source sample, sequenced in a study of a mutant IDH1 vaccine in newly diagnosed glioma. Profiling relied on immunoSEQ multiplex PCR, and the TCRdb table lists in-frame clones only, not all of them. The sample holds about 130,000 clones, 80% seen once. No antigens are known for them. The time point: week 11, during vaccination. Doses comprised 300 ug of mutant IDH1 20-mer peptide each, plus topical imiquimod. The sequencing here drew on PBMCs, taken from a glioma patient whose treatment included an IDH1 peptide vaccine. These receptors came from a man in his forties or fifties with glioma.

The J gene is TRBJ2-7, the V gene TRBV6-1; D may be TRBD1 or TRBD2 (5 bases each). The germline V and J ends were trimmed by 6 bases and 2 bases, with 17 bases remaining between them. Per the germline V gene, CDR1 is MNHNS and CDR2 is SASEGT. The length of the CDR3 is 15 residues. The CDR3 spells CASRGGDGETYEQYF. CDR3 coding DNA: TGTGCCAGCAGAGGTGGGGACGGGGAAACCTACGAGCAGTACTTC.

The chain carries TRBV18 and TRBJ1-2, with D uncertain. The CDR3 covers 13 residues. Between the trimmed V and J ends, which lost 3 bases and 6 bases, there was a span of 11 bases. The germline V gene encodes CDR1 KGHSH and CDR2 LQKENI. The chain's CDR3 is CASSPQQRNGYTF. The DNA for the CDR3 is TGTGCCAGCTCACCTCAGCAGCGAAATGGCTACACCTTC.

This chain uses TRBV5-6 with TRBJ2-3, with a weak D call TRBD1 (6 bases). The V gene's germline CDR1 is SGHDT and CDR2 YYEEEE. The V end was cut by 4 bases, the J end by 6 bases, with 18 bases between. The CDR3 is 15 amino acids. The CDR3 region is CASSADSPGSDTQYF. Here the CDR3 DNA reads TGTGCCAGCAGCGCGGACAGTCCCGGTTCGGATACGCAGTATTTT.

The chain recombines TRBV19 with TRBJ1-6, with 8 bases matching TRBD1. Germline V CDR1 and CDR2: LNHDA, SQIVND (reference sequence). The V segment lost 6 bases and the J segment 10 bases; nucleotides outside the gene matches: 5. This CDR3 spans 13 amino acids. The CDR3: CASRDRGGSPLHF. CDR3 nucleotide sequence: TGTGCCAGTAGAGACAGGGGAGGCTCACCCCTCCACTTT.

The chain joins TRBV5-6 to TRBJ2-5; a weak D match, TRBD1 (6 bases). Judging by the DNA end, TRBJ2-7 fits better; the J call may be wrong. The V gene's germline CDR1 is SGHDT and CDR2 YYEEEE. CDR3 length equals 14 residues. The CDR3 protein is CASSTGQMRHEQYF. The CDR3 bases are TGTGCCAGCAGCACCGGACAGATGAGGCACGAGCAGTACTTC.

This clone is a singleton in its sample. The chain carries TRBV6-5 and TRBJ2-2, with no clear D. Germline V gene data show CDR1 as MNHEY and CDR2 as SVGAGI. This CDR3 spans 11 amino acids. Deletions cut 7 bases from V and 7 bases from J, with 7 bases between. The CDR3 spells CASTSYGELFF. CDR3 nucleotides: TGTGCCAGCACTTCGTACGGGGAGCTGTTTTTT.

The chain joins TRBV14 to TRBJ2-7; no clear D. This CDR3 has 13 residues. The V gene's germline CDR1 is SGHDN and CDR2 FVKESK. Trimming cost V 3 bases and J 4 bases, with 10 bases left between them. Here the CDR3 reads CASSQETLYEQYF. DNA of the CDR3: TGTGCCAGCAGCCAGGAGACTCTATACGAGCAGTACTTC.

The chain joins TRBV14 to TRBJ2-4; D is uncertain. The germline V gene has CDR1 SGHDN and CDR2 FVKESK. The V end was cut by 4 bases, the J end by 0 bases, with 13 bases between. This CDR3 is built from 16 residues. This CDR3 reads CASSPQTGLAKNIQYF. CDR3 bases: TGTGCCAGCAGCCCCCAGACGGGTCTAGCCAAAAACATTCAGTACTTC.

The J gene is TRBJ2-7, the V gene TRBV12-5; D might be TRBD2 (6 bases). V was shortened by 1 base and J by 2 bases, with 15 bases between the two germline ends. Germline V gives CDR1 LGHNT, CDR2 FRNRAP. This CDR3 has 16 residues. CDR3 residues: CASGLANGGLPYEQYF. As DNA, the CDR3 is TGTGCTAGTGGTTTGGCAAACGGGGGACTCCCCTACGAGCAGTACTTC.

The rearrangement joins TRBV30 to TRBJ1-3; TRBD1 is a possible D gene (5 bases). Germline CDR1 reads GTSNPN; CDR2 reads SVGIG (reference sequence). Trimming pared 2 bases from V and 0 bases from J, leaving 14 bases between. This CDR3 spans 16 amino acids. This chain's CDR3 is CAWSTDRVYSGNTIYF. Written as DNA, the CDR3 is TGTGCCTGGAGTACCGACAGAGTATACTCTGGAAACACCATATATTTT.

The chain uses TRBV27 and TRBJ2-7; 10 nucleotides line up with TRBD1. V shed 0 bases, J shed 3 bases, and the junction held 5 bases outside the gene matches. The CDR3 consists of 16 residues. CDR1 and CDR2 (germline): MNHEY, SMNVEV (reference sequence). DNA for the CDR3: TGTGCCAGCAGTTTATCGGCCGGGACAGGGGACTACGAGCAGTACTTC. Translation: CASSLSAGTGDYEQYF.

This chain uses TRBV4-2 with TRBJ1-4; D gene ambiguous. Trimming took off 0 bases at V and 8 bases at J, with 7 bases between the two ends. This CDR3 spans 13 amino acids. Germline CDR1 is LGHNA and CDR2 is YNFKEQ. In DNA form, the CDR3 reads TGTGCCAGCAGCCAAGAAGTGTGGGAAAAACTGTTTTTT. Translating it yields CASSQEVWEKLFF.

V is TRBV11-3 and J is TRBJ2-3; possibly TRBD2 for D (6 bases). Germline V CDR1 and CDR2: SGHNT, YENEEA. The CDR3 covers 15 residues. V was shortened by 1 base and J by 1 base, with 9 bases between the two germline ends. CDR3 sequence (DNA): TGTGCCAGCAGCTTAGGGGGACTTCGCACAGATACGCAGTATTTT. This encodes CASSLGGLRTDTQYF. The whole variable domain, filled in from reference TRBV11-3 and TRBJ2-3, reads EAGVVQSPRYKIIEKKQPVAFWCNPISGHNTLYWYLQNLGQGPELLIRYENEEAVDDSQLPKDRFSAERLKGVDSTLKIQPAELGDSAVYLCASSLGGLRTDTQYFGPGTRLTVL.

The chain employs TRBV27 and TRBJ2-7, with 16 nucleotides matching TRBD2. Germline CDR1 and CDR2: MNHEY and SMNVEV (reference sequence). The CDR3 length is 18 residues. V was pared by 5 bases and J by 5 bases, with 12 bases of the junction left unmatched. Written as DNA, the CDR3 is TGTGCCAGCAGTCCGGGACTAGCGGGAGGGAGTCCCTACCACGAGCAGTACTTC. It codes for CASSPGLAGGSPYHEQYF.

V usage is TRBV6-5 and J usage is TRBJ2-7, with a weak D call TRBD1 (6 bases). The CDR3 sequence is 12 residues long. V dropped 4 bases and J dropped 5 bases, with 9 bases sitting between them. Germline lookup yields CDR1 MNHEY and CDR2 SVGAGI. The chain's CDR3 is CASSLTGNEQYF. In DNA, the CDR3 is TGTGCCAGCAGTTTAACAGGGAACGAGCAGTACTTC.

The table lists this clone with a count of one. This chain uses TRBV5-1 with TRBJ1-1; TRBD1 is a possible D gene (5 bases). V lost 0 bases to trimming and J lost 1 base, with 10 bases between them. The CDR3 has 15 residues. Per the germline V gene, CDR1 is SGHRS and CDR2 is YFSETQ. CDR3 sequence (DNA): TGCGCCAGCAGCTTGGGTCAGGGCTCGAACACTGAAGCTTTCTTT. Its translation is CASSLGQGSNTEAFF.

This clone was seen a few times. The CDR3 reads CSADRVGNTEAFF. The CDR3 nucleotides read TGCAGCGCCGACAGGGTTGGGAACACTGAAGCTTTCTTT. The chain couples TRBV29-1 to TRBJ1-1, with 7 bases aligning to TRBD1. Trimming removed 7 bases from V and 1 base from J; junction bases left unmatched: 6. The germline V gene has CDR1 SQVTM and CDR2 ANQGSEA. This CDR3 has 13 residues.

V and J are TRBV4-2 and TRBJ2-3; D is undetermined. V lost 1 base, J lost 6 bases, and 8 bases lay in between. CDR3 size: 13 residues. CDR1 LGHNA and CDR2 YNFKEQ come from the germline V gene. The CDR3 sequence: CASSQVRRDTQYF. DNA for the CDR3: TGTGCCAGCAGCCAAGTCAGGCGGGATACGCAGTATTTT.

The V and J genes are TRBV7-9 and TRBJ2-7; D uncertain. The CDR3 is made up of 13 amino acids. The V gene lost 6 bases and the J gene lost 2 bases, with 11 bases spanning the gap. Germline CDR1 and CDR2: SEHNR and FQNEAQ (reference sequence). DNA of the CDR3: TGTGCCAGCAGTTACGGGTCAGCCTACGAGCAGTACTTC. Protein sequence: CASSYGSAYEQYF.

This clone came up many times. CDR3 protein: CASSELPDAGEKLFF. The DNA of the CDR3 is TGTGCCAGCAGTGAACTCCCAGATGCGGGTGAAAAACTGTTTTTT. The V gene is TRBV6-4, the J gene TRBJ1-4, with D hard to call. Between the trimmed V and J ends, which lost 3 bases and 7 bases, there was a span of 15 bases. CDR1 MRHNA and CDR2 SNTAGT come from the germline V gene. The CDR3 has 15 residues.

This chain uses TRBV7-2 with TRBJ2-1; possibly TRBD2 for D (6 bases). V was trimmed by 3 bases and J by 3 bases, leaving 9 bases between them. Per the germline V gene, CDR1 is SGHTA and CDR2 is FQGNSA. This CDR3 is built from 14 residues. The CDR3, as DNA: TGTGCCAGCAGCTTGACTAGGAGCTACAATGAGCAGTTCTTC. It specifies CASSLTRSYNEQFF.

Here the CDR3 reads CASSLGLVGYEQYF. The CDR3 nucleotides read TGTGCCAGCAGCCTTGGGCTCGTCGGCTACGAGCAGTACTTC. The chain carries TRBV9 and TRBJ2-7; D call uncertain. The CDR3 is 14 amino acids. The V end was cut by 4 bases, the J end by 3 bases, with 14 bases between. Per germline, CDR1 SGDLS and CDR2 YYNGEE.

V usage is TRBV11-2 and J usage is TRBJ2-5; D is perhaps TRBD1 (5 bases). The CDR3 spans 15 residues. CDR1 is SGHAT, CDR2 FQNNGV, per germline. Between the trimmed V and J ends, which lost 1 base and 5 bases, there was a span of 14 bases. This CDR3 reads CASSLGTLAGETQYF. The CDR3 DNA reads TGTGCCAGCAGCTTAGGGACACTCGCCGGCGAGACCCAGTACTTC.